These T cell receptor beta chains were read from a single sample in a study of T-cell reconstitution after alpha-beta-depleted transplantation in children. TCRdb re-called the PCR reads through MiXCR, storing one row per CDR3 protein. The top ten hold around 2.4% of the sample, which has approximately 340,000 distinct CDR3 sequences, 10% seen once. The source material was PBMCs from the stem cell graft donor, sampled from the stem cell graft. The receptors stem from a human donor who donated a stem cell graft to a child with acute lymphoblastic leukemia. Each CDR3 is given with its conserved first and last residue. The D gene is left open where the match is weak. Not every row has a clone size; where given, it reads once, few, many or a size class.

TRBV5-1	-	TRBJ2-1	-	CASSWEYLYNEQFF	TGCGCCAGCAGCTGGGAATATCTGTACAATGAGCAGTTCTTC
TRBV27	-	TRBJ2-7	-	CASSWGVLYEQYF	TGTGCCAGCAGTTGGGGGGTGCTCTACGAGCAGTACTTC
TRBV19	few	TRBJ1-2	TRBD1	CASSPGQVNYGYTF	TGTGCCAGTAGTCCTGGACAGGTTAACTATGGCTACACCTTC
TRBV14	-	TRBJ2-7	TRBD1	CASSPFIGTGGHEQYF	TGTGCCAGCAGCCCTTTCATCGGGACAGGGGGCCACGAGCAGTACTTC
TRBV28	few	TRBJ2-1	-	CASSLGGAGGDAEQFF	TGTGCCAGCAGTTTAGGGGGAGCAGGGGGGGACGCTGAGCAGTTCTTC
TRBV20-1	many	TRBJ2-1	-	CSAIPGLGANEQFF	TGCAGTGCTATCCCGGGACTGGGGGCGAATGAGCAGTTCTTC
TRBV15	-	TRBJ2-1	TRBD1	CATSRQGSYNEQFF	TGTGCCACCAGCCGACAGGGCTCCTACAATGAGCAGTTCTTC
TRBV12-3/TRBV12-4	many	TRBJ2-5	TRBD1	CASSRTGTGGETQYF	TGTGCCAGCAGTCGAACCGGGACAGGGGGCGAGACCCAGTACTTC
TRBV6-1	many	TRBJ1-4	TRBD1	CASRQRQGREKLFF	TGTGCCAGCAGACAAAGACAGGGAAGGGAAAAACTGTTTTTT
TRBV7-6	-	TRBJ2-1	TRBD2	CASSFFGTMGSHEQFF	TGTGCCAGCAGCTTTTTTGGGACTATGGGGTCCCATGAGCAGTTCTTC
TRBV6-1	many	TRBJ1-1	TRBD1	CASRTRDRGVRTEAFF	TGTGCCAGCAGGACGAGGGACAGGGGTGTGAGAACTGAAGCTTTCTTT
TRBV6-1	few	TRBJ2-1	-	CASSLRTNSYNEQFF	TGTGCCAGCAGCCTCCGGACTAACTCCTACAATGAGCAGTTCTTC
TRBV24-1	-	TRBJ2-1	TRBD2	CATSERPGLAGAPRDDEQFF	TGTGCCACCAGTGAGCGTCCGGGACTAGCGGGGGCGCCGAGGGACGATGAGCAGTTCTTC
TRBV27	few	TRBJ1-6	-	CASSLRAGSSPLHF	TGTGCCAGCAGTCTCCGGGCGGGAAGTTCACCCCTCCACTTT
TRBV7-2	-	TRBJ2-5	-	CASSLVSRNQGETQYF	TGTGCCAGCAGCTTAGTTTCGCGGAACCAGGGGGAGACCCAGTACTTC
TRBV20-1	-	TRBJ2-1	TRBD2	CSALLAGPDNEQFF	TGCAGTGCTCTACTAGCGGGACCGGACAATGAGCAGTTCTTC
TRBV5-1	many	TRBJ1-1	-	CASSFVGGMNTEAFF	TGCGCCAGCAGCTTTGTCGGGGGAATGAACACTGAAGCTTTCTTT
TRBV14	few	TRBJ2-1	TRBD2	CASSQTGGTYNEQFF	TGTGCCAGCAGCCAAACGGGAGGAACCTACAATGAGCAGTTCTTC
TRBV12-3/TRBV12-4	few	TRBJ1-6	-	CASSTRGLGNSPLHF	TGTGCCAGCAGCACCCGGGGCCTGGGTAATTCACCCCTCCACTTT
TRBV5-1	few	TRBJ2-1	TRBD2	CASSSSGAYNEQFF	TGCGCCAGCAGTTCTAGCGGGGCCTACAATGAGCAGTTCTTC
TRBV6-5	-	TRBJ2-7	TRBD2	CASSYSGGRAGYKQYF	TGTGCCAGCAGTTACTCAGGCGGGAGGGCCGGGTACAAGCAGTACTTC
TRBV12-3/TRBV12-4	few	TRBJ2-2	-	CASLARHTGELFF	TGTGCCAGCCTAGCGAGGCACACCGGGGAGCTGTTTTTT
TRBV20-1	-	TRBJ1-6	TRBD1	CSARKSGTGGSSSYNSPLHF	TGCAGTGCTAGAAAATCCGGGACAGGGGGCTCGAGCTCCTATAATTCACCCCTCCACTTT
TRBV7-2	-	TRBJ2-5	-	CASSLGTSSQETQYF	TGTGCCAGCAGCTTAGGAACTTCTTCTCAAGAGACCCAGTACTTC
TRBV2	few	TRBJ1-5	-	CASSDPGEAQPQHF	TGTGCCAGCAGTGATCCAGGGGAGGCTCAGCCCCAGCATTTT
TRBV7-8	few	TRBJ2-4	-	CASSSDRRSQYF	TGTGCCAGCAGCTCCGACCGAAGGTCTCAGTACTTC
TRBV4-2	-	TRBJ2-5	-	CASSLPQETQYF	TGTGCCAGCAGCCTCCCCCAAGAGACCCAGTACTTC
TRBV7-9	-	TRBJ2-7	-	CASSLSGVGSYEQYF	TGTGCCAGCAGCTTATCCGGAGTTGGATCCTACGAGCAGTACTTC
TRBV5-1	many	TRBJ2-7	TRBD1	CASSPAVTGDGYEQYF	TGCGCCAGCAGCCCGGCGGTCACAGGGGACGGCTACGAGCAGTACTTC